One sample yielded the 17 T cell receptor beta chains listed below, sequenced in a study of ipilimumab plus nivolumab after autologous stem cell transplantation. TCRdb's table, derived via immunoSEQ multiplex PCR, lists solely in-frame clones and lacks some. The sample shows around 45,000 clones, 70% to 90% of them seen only once. Sequencing used PBMCs, obtained in a trial of ipilimumab plus nivolumab as post-transplant consolidation. The receptors come from a male donor with multiple myeloma.

The chain combines TRBV7-8 with TRBJ2-1; D remains unclear. The CDR3 runs 15 residues. The germline V gene has CDR1 SGHVS and CDR2 FQNEAQ. V dropped 1 base and J dropped 9 bases, with 16 bases sitting between them. CDR3 protein: CASSLGGLAISEQFF. DNA of the CDR3: TGTGCCAGCAGCTTAGGAGGATTAGCCATAAGTGAGCAGTTCTTC.

The J gene is TRBJ2-1, the V gene TRBV5-1; tentatively, D is TRBD2 (7 bases). This CDR3 comprises 16 residues. Germline V gives CDR1 SGHRS, CDR2 YFSETQ. Trimming shortened V by 0 bases and J by 3 bases, and 13 bases separated the two germline ends. In DNA form, the CDR3 reads TGCGCCAGCAGCTTGGCCGGGGGGCCAGGCTACAATGAGCAGTTCTTC. Translated, it gives CASSLAGGPGYNEQFF.

The V call is TRBV9, the J call TRBJ1-4; D unclear. The CDR3 is 13 residues long. Per germline, CDR1 SGDLS and CDR2 YYNGEE. Trimming shortened V by 3 bases and J by 8 bases, and 11 bases separated the two germline ends. This CDR3 is CASSAPNPEKLFF. The CDR3 region has the DNA TGTGCCAGCAGCGCTCCAAACCCCGAAAAACTGTTTTTT.

This clone is a singleton in its sample. The V call is TRBV4-1, the J call TRBJ2-3; tentatively, D is TRBD2 (5 bases). V shed 0 bases and J shed 3 bases, with 7 bases lying between them. The germline V gene has CDR1 MGHRA and CDR2 YSYEKL. The CDR3 totals 14 residues. CDR3: CASSQDPGTDTQYF. CDR3 nucleotides: TGCGCCAGCAGCCAAGATCCGGGAACAGATACGCAGTATTTT.

The chain recombines TRBV21-1 with TRBJ2-5; the D segment call TRBD2 is taken from the table without a DNA check. TRBV21-1 is a known pseudogene. The CDR3 spans 14 residues. This chain's CDR3 is CASRLTSQEETQYF. The CDR3 DNA is TGTGCCAGCCGGCTGACTAGTCAGGAAGAGACCCAGTACTTC.

V and J are TRBV18 and TRBJ2-7, with TRBD2 matching over 8 bases. Germline V gene sequence: CDR1 KGHSH, CDR2 LQKENI. This CDR3 is 15 amino acids long. J gave up 3 bases and V 2 bases, and 6 bases lay outside the gene matches. The CDR3 protein is CASSPGSAGGYEQYF. The CDR3 bases are TGTGCCAGCTCACCAGGGTCCGCGGGAGGCTACGAGCAGTACTTC. Full variable domain (outside the CDR3, taken from reference TRBV18 and TRBJ2-7): NAGVMQNPRHLVRRRGQEARLRCSPMKGHSHVYWYRQLPEEGLKFMVYLQKENIIDESGMPKERFSAEFPKEGPSILRIQQVVRGDSAAYFCASSPGSAGGYEQYFGPGTRLTVT.

This clone was seen a handful of times. This chain links TRBV4-1 with TRBJ1-2, with 10 bases aligning to TRBD1. CDR3 length: 16 residues. With V trimmed by 1 base and J by 7 bases, 9 bases remained unmatched. CDR1 MGHRA and CDR2 YSYEKL come from the germline V gene. Here the CDR3 reads CASSQAPGQGLSGYTF. CDR3 sequence (DNA): TGCGCCAGCAGCCAAGCCCCGGGACAGGGGCTGTCTGGCTACACCTTC.

The gene calls are TRBV7-2 and TRBJ2-5, with 11 nucleotides matching TRBD2. The J call may be wrong; the DNA end is better matched by TRBJ2-7. The CDR3 length is 14 residues. Germline lookup yields CDR1 SGHTA and CDR2 FQGNSA. CDR3 amino acids: CASSLLAGAYEQYF. The DNA of the CDR3 is TGTGCCAGCAGCCTACTAGCGGGGGCCTACGAGCAGTACTTC.

V usage is TRBV6-5 and J usage is TRBJ2-3; D unresolved. Trimming stripped 4 bases from V and 4 bases from J, with 6 bases between. The CDR3 consists of 12 residues. CDR1 and CDR2 (germline): MNHEY, SVGAGI. The CDR3: CASSSESDTQYF. The CDR3 DNA follows: TGTGCCAGCAGTTCTGAGTCAGATACGCAGTATTTT.

This clone was observed once. The genes are TRBV2 and TRBJ1-4; D is uncertain. With 2 bases removed from V and 8 bases from J, the gap between germline ends came to 9 bases. This CDR3 spans 13 amino acids. CDR1 and CDR2 from the germline V gene are SNHLY and FYNNEI. CDR3 in DNA: TGTGCCAGCAGTGAAATAGGAAGCGAAAAACTGTTTTTT. This gives the protein CASSEIGSEKLFF.

This clone was counted only a few times. The V and J genes are TRBV30 and TRBJ1-5; no clear D gene. V dropped 0 bases and J dropped 4 bases, with 10 bases sitting between them. The CDR3 has 14 residues. In germline, CDR1 is GTSNPN, CDR2 SVGIG (reference sequence). DNA for the CDR3: TGTGCCTGGAGTGTAACTGGGGTGAATCAGCCCCAGCATTTT. Residues: CAWSVTGVNQPQHF.

The chain is built from TRBV5-4 and TRBJ1-5, with TRBD1 matching 8 bases. The junction had 0 bases not matched to a gene; V was cut back by 2 bases and J by 2 bases. This CDR3 spans 14 amino acids. CDR1 and CDR2 (germline): SGHNT, YYREEE (reference sequence). The CDR3 here is CASSLQGGNQPQHF. The CDR3 DNA reads TGTGCCAGCAGCTTACAGGGGGGCAATCAGCCCCAGCATTTT.

The CDR3, as DNA: TGTGCCAGCAGTTCTCTACTAGGGGGGGGAGGAGAGCAGTACTTC. Its protein is CASSSLLGGGGEQYF. V gene TRBV7-2 combines with J gene TRBJ2-7, with a tentative D call TRBD2 (7 bases). CDR3 length: 15 residues. Deletions cut 6 bases from V and 7 bases from J, with 22 bases between. Per the germline V gene, CDR1 is SGHTA and CDR2 is FQGNSA.

This clone is a singleton in its sample. V usage is TRBV5-6 and J usage is TRBJ2-7; tentative D call: TRBD1 (6 bases). There are 14 residues in the CDR3. Germline V gene sequence: CDR1 SGHDT, CDR2 YYEEEE. Trimming removed 3 bases at V and 3 bases at J, with 13 bases between. CDR3 sequence reads: CASSSSGTSYEQYF. The DNA of the CDR3 is TGTGCCAGCAGCTCCTCCGGGACAAGCTACGAGCAGTACTTC.

The V call is TRBV28, the J call TRBJ2-3; 11 bases line up with TRBD2. The V gene's germline CDR1 is MDHEN and CDR2 SYDVKM. With 6 bases clipped from V and 2 bases from J, the junction kept 7 bases outside the gene matches. The CDR3 length is 16 residues. CDR3 region: CASRSLAGGNTDTQYF. CDR3 bases: TGTGCCAGCAGGTCTCTAGCGGGGGGCAACACAGATACGCAGTATTTT. The full variable domain, in which reference TRBV28 and TRBJ2-3 provide the parts outside the CDR3, is DVKVTQSSRYLVKRTGEKVFLECVQDMDHENMFWYRQDPGLGLRLIYFSYDVKMKEKGDIPEGYSVSREKKERFSLILESASTNQTSMYLCASRSLAGGNTDTQYFGPGTRLTVL.

The chain has TRBV29-1 and TRBJ2-5, with D perhaps assigned TRBD1 or TRBD2 (6 bases each). CDR1 is SQVTM and CDR2 is ANQGSEA in the germline V gene. The CDR3 covers 13 residues. V lost 4 bases to trimming and J lost 2 bases, with 11 bases between them. Here the CDR3 reads CSVGGAEQETQYF. The DNA of the CDR3 is TGCAGCGTTGGGGGGGCCGAGCAAGAGACCCAGTACTTC.

The V gene is TRBV10-3, the J gene TRBJ2-1; 9 positions match TRBD2. This CDR3 has 15 amino acids. The J segment lost 1 base and the V segment lost 4 bases, leaving 2 bases of the junction unmatched. Per the germline V gene, CDR1 is ENHRY and CDR2 is SYGVKD. CDR3 bases: TGTGCCATCAGTGTAACTAGCGGGTCCTACAATGAGCAGTTCTTC. This encodes CAISVTSGSYNEQFF.